The subject of this entry is one TCR beta chain. No antigen is known for it. The sample comes from a study of cytomegalovirus exposure and HLA in healthy donors. General study findings and limits: Researchers reported in a later analysis that a missense DCLRE1C variant was tied to TCR beta V- and J-gene trimming.

V shed 4 bases, J shed 5 bases, and the junction held 4 bases outside the gene matches. Germline values: CDR1 MRHNA, CDR2 SNTAGT. This CDR3 has 14 residues. The donors were healthy bone marrow donors. Primers for the PCR totalled 60 Vbeta and 13 Jbeta. TCRdb's table, derived via immunoSEQ multiplex PCR, lists solely in-frame clones and lacks some. This table has tens of thousands of clones, about 79% appearing once. The sequenced material came from PBMCs. The clonotype comes from a man between 70 and 80 years old in good health and CMV-seropositive. The chain couples TRBV6-4 to TRBJ1-2; 10 bases are a match to TRBD1. CDR3 loop: CASSATGQGYGYTF. The CDR3 nucleotides are TGTGCCAGCAGTGCCACGGGACAGGGGTATGGCTACACCTTC.